Shown below are 5 T cell receptor beta chains from a single sample sequenced in a study of vaccination and CD4 T cells after COVID-19. Sequencing of DNA taken from cultured CD4+ T cells relied on the Oncomine TCR Beta short-read assay. Genomic DNA was extracted from cultured CD4+ T cells. Using its own MiXCR run on the PCR reads, TCRdb lists one record per CDR3 protein. This sample has around 8,000 distinct CDR3 sequences; about 31% occur once, and the top ten carry 13%. Specified treatment: approximately 9-day PBMC culture with coronavirus spike peptide pools or control peptides (ViraFEST assay). Ahead of the COVID-19 pandemic (2011-2018), the CD4+ T cells of the unexposed donor were collected. Which antigens these TCRs recognize remains unknown. The sample taken for sequencing was CD4+ T cells from blood, cultured in vitro. All receptors derive from a human donor in good health.

This clonotype occurred a few times. The chain links TRBV5-8 to TRBJ1-5; D gene ambiguous. The CDR3 consists of 12 residues. Germline CDR1 is SGHTS and CDR2 is YDEGEE. V shed 4 bases and J shed 7 bases, with 9 bases lying between them. The CDR3, as DNA: TGTGCCAGCAGCGTTCGGGAACAGCCCCAGCATTTT. Its protein is CASSVREQPQHF.

This chain links TRBV24-1 with TRBJ2-1; TRBD2 agrees at 8 bases. V trimming: 4 bases; J trimming: 3 bases; junction bases outside the gene matches: 10. The CDR3 is 17 amino acids. Germline CDR1 and CDR2: KGHDR and SFDVKD. The CDR3 is CATSDTASGTSYNEQFF. The DNA for the CDR3 is TGTGCCACCAGTGACACGGCGTCCGGGACTAGCTACAATGAGCAGTTCTTC.

The chain employs TRBV20-1 and TRBJ2-7; the D is unclear. Germline V CDR1 and CDR2: DFQATT, SNEGSKA (reference sequence). Trimming removed 0 bases at V and 1 base at J, with 16 bases between. This CDR3 spans 16 amino acids. The CDR3 DNA is TGCAGTGCTAGAGATCAAGGTGGGCGGCCTTCCTACGAGCAGTACTTC. Its protein is CSARDQGGRPSYEQYF.

This chain uses TRBV20-1 with TRBJ2-7, with 7 bases lining up with TRBD2. Germline CDR1 is DFQATT and CDR2 is SNEGSKA (reference sequence). V trimming: 0 bases; J trimming: 5 bases; junction bases outside the gene matches: 7. The CDR3 sequence is 14 residues long. The CDR3 reads CSARDGGGPHEQYF. CDR3 nucleotides: TGCAGTGCTAGAGATGGCGGGGGTCCCCACGAGCAGTACTTC.

V is TRBV29-1 and J is TRBJ2-5, with D unclear. The CDR3 runs to 15 residues. With 6 bases removed from V and 1 base from J, the gap between germline ends came to 18 bases. CDR1 and CDR2 (germline): SQVTM, ANQGSEA. CDR3 nucleotide sequence: TGCAGCGTGGGAATTGGGCTCCCCGTCCAAGAGACCCAGTACTTC. Amino acids: CSVGIGLPVQETQYF.